This T cell receptor beta chain was obtained from a study of identical twins' blood T cells (dated by TCRdb to 2012 to 2015). With regard to the full study: Roughly 50 million Illumina reads were obtained across 12 libraries, comprising six alpha-chain and six beta-chain libraries. Using next-generation sequencing, the study compared the TCR alpha and beta chain repertoires of three pairs of monozygous twins to assess how genetics influences repertoire formation. Points the paper makes about the study in general: Because the twins were raised together, environmental influences could not be ruled out as an explanation for the similarity between twins. The number of shared CDR3 clonotypes between two donors was mainly determined by the product of their cloneset sizes, and twins did not clearly deviate from this trend. Among the most abundant TCRbeta clonotypes, more CDR3 sequences were shared by each donor with her twin than with unrelated donors. The proposed role of the TCRalpha J segment in MHC recognition during thymic selection was stated to require validation by independent studies. V gene usage was reported to be markedly more similar within twin pairs than between unrelated donors, even among non-selected out-of-frame TCRbeta clonotypes.

The donors were six healthy women who made up three monozygous twin pairs. All three twin pairs had been reared together and were thought likely to have met the same infectious agents and vaccines. RNA was isolated from peripheral blood mononuclear cells and used to prepare TCR cDNA libraries. Only a few counts were recorded for this clonotype. What antigen it recognizes has not been identified. The sample holds no much larger clone one base away, and base qualities are not on file. Preparation of the library involved 5' RACE. Sequencing instrument: Illumina Genome Analyzer IIx. The RNA-based TCR cDNA libraries were made using a previously described protocol that was modified in several ways. To prevent cross-contamination, barcodes specific to each sample were added to both ends of every TCR cDNA library during cDNA synthesis and amplification. For the original study's pipeline: Each library contained about 2 to 3.6 million CDR3-containing reads, and somewhere between about 100,000 and nearly 550,000 clonotypes were identified for each individual. Reads carrying improper barcode index combinations were removed, after which the MiTCR software was used to build a cloneset for each library. During the assembly of CDR3 clonotypes by MiTCR, low-quality reads were filtered or rescued and PCR and sequencing errors were corrected. Artificial out-of-frame clonotypes were removed by being mapped to in-frame sequences, with one indel in the CDR3 allowed. Similarity of V and J gene usage between donors was measured as Jensen-Shannon divergence divided by mean entropy. TCRdb cleaned the public reads at Q25 with fastp, built clones with MiXCR and kept in-frame beta chains. Each entry merges the rows of one CDR3 protein and shows their most common DNA and genes. The V and J calls, along with clone size, are taken from TCRdb and not from the paper's own processing. The sample includes a few hundred thousand distinct CDR3 sequences, with roughly 30% observed a single time. Jointly, the top ten make up about 6% of the sample.

The material sequenced was PBMCs. This TCR came from a woman aged 18 to 55 in good health.

This receptor has the CDR3 CASRKPLGTGELFF. The base sequence is TGTGCCAGCAGAAAGCCTTTGGGCACCGGGGAGCTGTTTTTT. Recombination connected TRBV7-2 to TRBJ2-2; too little of a D gene remains to name it. V is cut by 6 bases and J by 4 bases, and the space between the germline ends is 12 bases. The CDR3 spans 14 residues, from the cysteine through the phenylalanine. Of all the DNA, just the CDR3 is kept, 42 bases in frame from base 1. The germline V gene specifies SGHTA as CDR1 and FQGNSA as CDR2.